The rows below give T cell receptor beta chains drawn from one sample of a study of T cells in localized non-small cell lung cancer. TCRdb's copy holds only in-frame clones and misses some; the assay was immunoSEQ multiplex PCR. The sample contains about 11,000 clones, 65% to 90% of which appear only once. Here the sequenced sample was peripheral blood mononuclear cells, taken before any cancer treatment. These receptors were obtained from a female donor over 55 with stage II lung adenocarcinoma. Both conserved end residues are part of each CDR3. Each record gives: CDR3 length, clone size, D gene, J gene, V gene, CDR3 DNA, CDR3 protein. D genes are given only for firm matches. Part of the rows lack a size; the others show once, few, many or a class for expanded clones.

cdr3_length: 15
clone_size: .
d_call: .
j_call: TRBJ2-2
v_call: TRBV5-8
cdr3_nt: TGTGCCAGCAGCTTTAAGGTGACAGACACCGGGGAGCTGTTTTTT
cdr3_aa: CASSFKVTDTGELFF

cdr3_length: 17
clone_size: .
d_call: .
j_call: TRBJ1-2
v_call: TRBV12-1
cdr3_nt: TGTGCCAGCAGCTTTGATCGTGTGACATCCTTATGGGATGGCTACACCTTC
cdr3_aa: CASSFDRVTSLWDGYTF

cdr3_length: 15
clone_size: few
d_call: .
j_call: TRBJ2-2
v_call: TRBV6-5
cdr3_nt: TGTGCCAGCAGTTTTGGGGGAGAAGGGGGCGGGGAGCTGTTTTTT
cdr3_aa: CASSFGGEGGGELFF

cdr3_length: 15
clone_size: .
d_call: .
j_call: TRBJ1-4
v_call: TRBV7-9
cdr3_nt: TGTGCCAGCAGCTTAGGCCGGGTGCAGAATGAAAAACTGTTTTTT
cdr3_aa: CASSLGRVQNEKLFF

cdr3_length: 13
clone_size: .
d_call: .
j_call: TRBJ2-7
v_call: TRBV27
cdr3_nt: TGTGCCAGCTGGGGAAGCGGGCCGGGCGAGCAGTACTTC
cdr3_aa: CASWGSGPGEQYF

cdr3_length: 13
clone_size: .
d_call: .
j_call: TRBJ2-7
v_call: TRBV29-1
cdr3_nt: TGCAGCGTGCTCACAGACAGGACTTACGAGCAGTACTTC
cdr3_aa: CSVLTDRTYEQYF

cdr3_length: 16
clone_size: .
d_call: .
j_call: TRBJ2-1
v_call: TRBV7-3
cdr3_nt: TGTGCCAGCAGCTTACAGGGCGGGGTAGCTGGCAATGAGCAGTTCTTC
cdr3_aa: CASSLQGGVAGNEQFF

cdr3_length: 15
clone_size: once
d_call: TRBD2
j_call: TRBJ2-5
v_call: TRBV5-4
cdr3_nt: TGTGCCAGCAGCTTGACTAGCGGGGGGCAAGAGACCCAGTACTTC
cdr3_aa: CASSLTSGGQETQYF

cdr3_length: 16
clone_size: .
d_call: .
j_call: TRBJ2-3
v_call: TRBV14
cdr3_nt: TGTGCCAGCAGCCACCAAGGTAGTCGGAACACAGATACGCAGTATTTT
cdr3_aa: CASSHQGSRNTDTQYF

cdr3_length: 12
clone_size: .
d_call: .
j_call: TRBJ1-1
v_call: TRBV6-5
cdr3_nt: TGTGCCAGCAGATCCTTAGGCACTGAAGCTTTCTTT
cdr3_aa: CASRSLGTEAFF

cdr3_length: 16
clone_size: .
d_call: .
j_call: TRBJ2-1
v_call: TRBV5-1
cdr3_nt: TGCGCCAGCAGCTTCCTGAGCGGTAGCTCCTACAATGAGCAGTTCTTC
cdr3_aa: CASSFLSGSSYNEQFF

cdr3_length: 15
clone_size: .
d_call: TRBD1
j_call: TRBJ1-4
v_call: TRBV5-1
cdr3_nt: TGCGCCAGCAGCTCGCTCGGGACAGGGGATGAAAAACTGTTTTTT
cdr3_aa: CASSSLGTGDEKLFF

cdr3_length: 13
clone_size: .
d_call: .
j_call: TRBJ1-1
v_call: TRBV5-1
cdr3_nt: TGCGCCAGCAGCCCGAACATGAACACTGAAGCTTTCTTT
cdr3_aa: CASSPNMNTEAFF

cdr3_length: 13
clone_size: .
d_call: .
j_call: TRBJ1-1
v_call: TRBV18
cdr3_nt: TGTGCCAGCTCACCGACCCAGAACACTGAAGCTTTCTTT
cdr3_aa: CASSPTQNTEAFF

cdr3_length: 13
clone_size: .
d_call: .
j_call: TRBJ2-1
v_call: TRBV11-3
cdr3_nt: TGTGCCAGCAGCTTACATCTAGGCAATGAGCAGTTCTTC
cdr3_aa: CASSLHLGNEQFF

cdr3_length: 15
clone_size: few
d_call: .
j_call: TRBJ1-2
v_call: TRBV5-1
cdr3_nt: TGCGCCAGCAGCTTGGGGATGGGCGCAGGCTATGGCTACACCTTC
cdr3_aa: CASSLGMGAGYGYTF

cdr3_length: 13
clone_size: .
d_call: .
j_call: TRBJ2-2
v_call: TRBV7-3
cdr3_nt: TGTGCCAGCAGCTTTACTAGCTACGGGGAGCTGTTTTTT
cdr3_aa: CASSFTSYGELFF

cdr3_length: 13
clone_size: .
d_call: .
j_call: TRBJ1-1
v_call: TRBV19
cdr3_nt: TGTGCCAGTAGTATAGGGGCAGCGACTGAAGCTTTCTTT
cdr3_aa: CASSIGAATEAFF

cdr3_length: 14
clone_size: .
d_call: .
j_call: TRBJ1-2
v_call: TRBV5-1
cdr3_nt: TGCGCCAGCAGCTTTGGGGAGGGGTTTCGGGGCTACACCTTC
cdr3_aa: CASSFGEGFRGYTF

cdr3_length: 14
clone_size: once
d_call: TRBD1
j_call: TRBJ1-2
v_call: TRBV5-5
cdr3_nt: TGTGCCAGCAGCCAGCGGACAGGGGGCTATGGCTACACCTTC
cdr3_aa: CASSQRTGGYGYTF

cdr3_length: 16
clone_size: .
d_call: TRBD1
j_call: TRBJ1-1
v_call: TRBV5-5
cdr3_nt: TGTGCCAGCAGCCCCCCCGGGACAGGGGGCTTGACTGAAGCTTTCTTT
cdr3_aa: CASSPPGTGGLTEAFF

cdr3_length: 14
clone_size: .
d_call: .
j_call: TRBJ2-1
v_call: TRBV6-5
cdr3_nt: TGTGCCAGCAAGCTAGGGTTCTCCTACAATGAGCAGTTCTTC
cdr3_aa: CASKLGFSYNEQFF

cdr3_length: 16
clone_size: .
d_call: TRBD1
j_call: TRBJ1-5
v_call: TRBV16
cdr3_nt: TGTGCCAGCAGCCTTAACAGGGGTGGGCTGGATCAGCCCCAGCATTTT
cdr3_aa: CASSLNRGGLDQPQHF

cdr3_length: 15
clone_size: .
d_call: .
j_call: TRBJ1-5
v_call: TRBV21-1
cdr3_nt: TGTGCCAGCAGCACTACCCGGGACAGAAGGTTGGCCCAGCATTTT
cdr3_aa: CASSTTRDRRLAQHF

cdr3_length: 15
clone_size: .
d_call: TRBD1
j_call: TRBJ2-7
v_call: TRBV14
cdr3_nt: TGTGCCAGCAGGCCCCCGGGACAGGGATTATCCGAGCAGTACTTC
cdr3_aa: CASRPPGQGLSEQYF

cdr3_length: 15
clone_size: .
d_call: TRBD2
j_call: TRBJ2-3
v_call: TRBV28
cdr3_nt: TGTGCCAGCAGTATACTAGCGGGGGGGACAGATACGCAGTATTTT
cdr3_aa: CASSILAGGTDTQYF

cdr3_length: 14
clone_size: .
d_call: .
j_call: TRBJ2-2
v_call: TRBV7-3
cdr3_nt: TGTGCCAGCAGCTTACGCGACACCTCCGGGGAGCTGTTTTTT
cdr3_aa: CASSLRDTSGELFF

cdr3_length: 13
clone_size: .
d_call: .
j_call: TRBJ2-1
v_call: TRBV6-4
cdr3_nt: TGTGCCAGCAGTGACTCGGGACACAATGAGCAGTTCTTC
cdr3_aa: CASSDSGHNEQFF

cdr3_length: 17
clone_size: once
d_call: .
j_call: TRBJ2-1
v_call: TRBV18
cdr3_nt: TGTGCCAGCTCAAAGTATTTTGGAGCTCAAACCTACAATGAGCAGTTCTTC
cdr3_aa: CASSKYFGAQTYNEQFF